One sample yielded the 30 T cell receptor beta chains listed below, sequenced in a study of early T cells in non-severe SARS-CoV-2 infection. One entry per CDR3 protein results from TCRdb running MiXCR on the 5' RACE reads. Among about 76,000 distinct CDR3 sequences listed, 11% were seen once. Sequenced: whole blood. The receptors come from an adult who was a healthcare worker with PCR-confirmed SARS-CoV-2 infection or an uninfected control (not recorded which).

This clonotype was seen more than once but under ten times. This chain connects TRBV24-1 to TRBJ2-2, with 8 bases aligning to TRBD1. CDR3 length: 15 amino acids. V shed 7 bases, J shed 1 base, and the junction held 4 bases outside the gene matches. Germline CDR1 is KGHDR and CDR2 is SFDVKD. The CDR3 bases are TGTGCCACCAGCACCGGGACAGGGAACACCGGGGAGCTGTTTTTT. Its translation is CATSTGTGNTGELFF.

This clonotype was seen a handful of times. The chain has TRBV10-3 and TRBJ2-5, with 9 bases fitting TRBD2. Germline V gene sequence: CDR1 ENHRY, CDR2 SYGVKD. Trimming removed 3 bases from V and 5 bases from J; junction bases left unmatched: 7. The CDR3 sequence is 15 residues long. CDR3 in amino acids: CAISDSRGGSETQYF. CDR3 nucleotides: TGTGCCATCAGTGATTCGCGGGGGGGCTCGGAGACCCAGTACTTC.

As to this clonotype: A much bigger clone sits one base away, suggesting this may be a read error. The gene calls are TRBV20-1 and TRBJ1-3; TRBD1 is a possible D gene (6 bases). The CDR3 runs to 16 residues. CDR1 DFQATT and CDR2 SNEGSKA come from the germline V gene (reference sequence). This CDR3 reads CSAGDAKRGTGNTIYF. The CDR3 nucleotides read TGCAGTGCTGGAGACGCCAAAAGGGGGACTGGAAACACCATATATTTT.

The chain has TRBV6-2 or TRBV6-3 and TRBJ2-1; D possibly uses TRBD1 or TRBD2 (6 bases each). Germline V gene data show CDR1 as MNHEY and CDR2 as SVGEGT. The V end was cut by 3 bases, the J end by 7 bases, with 25 bases between. The CDR3 is 18 residues long. CDR3: CASSYGGWAGQLRNEQFF. The CDR3 DNA reads TGTGCCAGCAGTTATGGTGGTTGGGCGGGACAACTTCGGAATGAGCAGTTCTTC.

This clonotype has more than one count but fewer than ten. V and J are TRBV19 and TRBJ1-1; D is undetermined. CDR1 and CDR2 from the germline V gene are LNHDA and SQIVND (reference sequence). The CDR3 covers 13 residues. V was trimmed by 2 bases and J by 0 bases, leaving 4 bases between them. CDR3 sequence (DNA): TGTGCCAGTAGTATAAGATTGAACACTGAAGCTTTCTTT. Translation gives CASSIRLNTEAFF.

The chain is built from TRBV6-5 and TRBJ1-5, with 10 bases that match TRBD1. Germline loops: CDR1 MNHEY, CDR2 SVGAGI. The V segment lost 6 bases and the J segment 5 bases; nucleotides outside the gene matches: 7. This CDR3 comprises 15 residues. Here the CDR3 DNA reads TGTGCCAGCAGGAGGGACAGGGGCTCTTATCAGCCCCAGCATTTT. Its protein product is CASRRDRGSYQPQHF.

This clonotype occurred many times. The chain links TRBV6-1 to TRBJ2-6; D not certain. V was shortened by 9 bases and J by 0 bases, with 9 bases between the two germline ends. Per germline, CDR1 MNHNS and CDR2 SASEGT. The CDR3 has 14 amino acids. The CDR3 is CASDRISGANVLTF. CDR3 nucleotides: TGTGCCAGTGATCGAATCTCTGGGGCCAACGTCCTGACTTTC.

This clonotype was recorded at least ten times. The V call is TRBV7-2, the J call TRBJ2-5; 12 positions agree with TRBD2. The length of the CDR3 is 16 residues. The V and J ends lost 6 bases and 2 bases, in that order; junction bases with no gene match: 7. In germline, CDR1 is SGHTA, CDR2 FQGNSA. Here the CDR3 DNA reads TGTGCCAGCAGGGCCGGACTAGCGGGGACACAAGAGACCCAGTACTTC. It is translated as CASRAGLAGTQETQYF.

There are many counts of this clonotype. The genes are TRBV7-9 and TRBJ2-4; no clear D. Trimming shortened V by 3 bases and J by 6 bases, and 9 bases separated the two germline ends. The CDR3 totals 13 residues. Germline V lookup: CDR1 SEHNR, CDR2 FQNEAQ (reference sequence). The CDR3 DNA reads as TGTGCCAGCAGCTTTGGGGAACCAAACATTCAGTACTTC. Encoded protein: CASSFGEPNIQYF.

J is TRBJ1-2 and V is TRBV2; no reliable D call. The CDR3 sequence is 16 residues long. Germline V lookup: CDR1 SNHLY, CDR2 FYNNEI. Trimming removed 8 bases from V and 5 bases from J, with 24 bases in between. CDR3 sequence (DNA): TGTGCCAGCGGACTGGACGGCTCCTACCTATTTTATGGCTACACCTTC. This sequence encodes CASGLDGSYLFYGYTF.

In its sample, this clonotype was seen many times. This rearrangement joins TRBV7-2 to TRBJ2-5; D is undetermined. V lost 1 base and J 2 bases, leaving 11 bases between the germline ends. The CDR3 is 15 amino acids. Germline CDR1 and CDR2: SGHTA and FQGNSA. The CDR3 DNA sequence: TGTGCCAGCAGCTTAGGTGGGAACGAACAAGAGACCCAGTACTTC. Encoded protein: CASSLGGNEQETQYF.

V and J are TRBV7-2 and TRBJ2-7; D perhaps matches TRBD2 (6 bases). Germline V gene data show CDR1 as SGHTA and CDR2 as FQGNSA. The CDR3 is 15 residues long. V gave up 5 bases and J gave up 3 bases, with 17 bases separating them. The CDR3 protein is CASSPNTGLLYEQYF. CDR3 DNA sequence: TGTGCCAGCAGCCCGAATACGGGACTCCTCTACGAGCAGTACTTC.

Only a few counts were recorded for this clonotype. J is TRBJ2-5 and V is TRBV12-3 or TRBV12-4; a weak D match, TRBD1 (6 bases). The CDR3 runs 13 residues. V was shortened by 3 bases and J by 5 bases, with 10 bases between the two germline ends. DNA of the CDR3: TGTGCCAGCAGTTTCACAGGGCTGGAGACCCAGTACTTC. Protein product: CASSFTGLETQYF.

This clonotype has more than one count but fewer than ten. The chain links TRBV7-2 to TRBJ2-3, with 9 nucleotides matching TRBD2. Germline V lookup: CDR1 SGHTA, CDR2 FQGNSA. The CDR3 loop spans 16 amino acids. V lost 4 bases, J lost 0 bases, and 5 bases stayed unmatched. The CDR3 reads CASSWVAGASTDTQYF. The CDR3, as DNA: TGTGCCAGCAGCTGGGTAGCGGGGGCGAGCACAGATACGCAGTATTTT.

This chain joins TRBV6-6 and TRBJ2-1, with 7 bases aligning to TRBD1. This CDR3 region has 16 residues. Germline CDR1 and CDR2: MNHNY and SVGAGI (reference sequence). J gave up 0 bases and V 6 bases, and 8 bases lay outside the gene matches. This CDR3 is CASSPGQSSSYNEQFF. The CDR3 region has the DNA TGTGCCAGCAGCCCGGGACAGTCGAGCTCCTACAATGAGCAGTTCTTC.

This clonotype occurred many times. The gene calls are TRBV11-2 and TRBJ2-5; weak D call: TRBD2 (5 bases). Deletions cut 6 bases from V and 1 base from J, with 9 bases between. Germline V gene lookup returns CDR1 SGHAT and CDR2 FQNNGV. This CDR3 has 13 amino acids. The CDR3 sequence: CASRPGSQETQYF. The DNA for the CDR3 is TGTGCCAGCAGACCGGGGAGCCAAGAGACCCAGTACTTC.

On this clonotype itself: One end of the junction is discordant with germline, which a read error may explain. DNA for the CDR3: TGTGCCATCCAAGAGGGAAAAGGGGCAGGGTTAAATGAAAAACTGTATTTT. It specifies CAIQEGKGAGLNEKLYF. V is TRBV10-3 and J is TRBJ1-4; D is possibly TRBD1 (5 bases). The CDR3 sequence is 17 residues long. Germline values: CDR1 ENHRY, CDR2 SYGVKD.

The chain carries TRBV7-3 and TRBJ2-7; maybe TRBD1 (5 bases). Germline lookup yields CDR1 SGHTA and CDR2 FQGTGA. Trimming left V 0 bases short and J 7 bases short, with 10 bases between. The length of the CDR3 is 13 residues. The DNA for the CDR3 is TGTGCCAGCAGCTTAACAGGGGATGGGGAGCAGTACTTC. This gives the protein CASSLTGDGEQYF.

The chain uses TRBV29-1 and TRBJ2-1; D is unclear. Deletions cut 6 bases from V and 6 bases from J, with 9 bases between. The CDR3 loop spans 11 amino acids. Per the germline V gene, CDR1 is SQVTM and CDR2 is ANQGSEA. DNA of the CDR3: TGCAGCGTCGCCTCCCTCAATGAGCAGTTCTTC. Its protein is CSVASLNEQFF.

This chain joins TRBV27 and TRBJ1-6, with no clear D. V was trimmed by 6 bases and J by 8 bases, leaving 11 bases between them. The CDR3 extends over 13 amino acids. Per germline, CDR1 MNHEY and CDR2 SMNVEV (reference sequence). The DNA for the CDR3 is TGTGCCAGCAGCAGATTGGTGGATTCACCCCTCCACTTT. This translates into CASSRLVDSPLHF.

The V call is TRBV3-1, the J call TRBJ2-7, with a weak D call TRBD2 (6 bases). This CDR3 has 15 residues. Trimming took 5 bases from V and 3 from J, leaving 17 bases between them. Germline values: CDR1 LGHDT, CDR2 YNNKEL (reference sequence). CDR3 protein: CASSKPGVSIYEQYF. CDR3 coding DNA: TGTGCCAGCAGCAAACCGGGAGTCTCCATCTACGAGCAGTACTTC.

This clonotype was detected many times. The rearrangement joins TRBV5-1 to TRBJ2-7; no clear D gene. V gave up 0 bases and J gave up 2 bases, with 9 bases separating them. Germline CDR1 SGHRS, CDR2 YFSETQ. This CDR3 has 14 residues. The CDR3, as DNA: TGCGCCAGCAGCTTGGGGACGGCGGCCTACGAGCAGTACTTC. Encoded protein: CASSLGTAAYEQYF. The variable domain in full, with the rest retrieved from reference TRBV5-1 and TRBJ2-7, is KAGVTQTPRYLIKTRGQQVTLSCSPISGHRSVSWYQQTPGQGLQFLFEYFSETQRNKGNFPGRFSGRQFSNSRSEMNVSTLELGDSALYLCASSLGTAAYEQYFGPGTRLTVT.

This clonotype was observed at least ten times. The chain has TRBV5-1 and TRBJ2-7; D is ambiguous. V lost 3 bases to trimming and J lost 6 bases, with 7 bases between them. The length of the CDR3 is 11 residues. Germline loops: CDR1 SGHRS, CDR2 YFSETQ. The CDR3 sequence is CASSSTGEQYF. DNA of the CDR3: TGCGCCAGCAGCTCGACGGGCGAGCAGTACTTC.

This clonotype has only a few counts. The V call is TRBV12-3 or TRBV12-4, the J call TRBJ2-7; no firm D call. Trimming took 7 bases from V and 9 from J, leaving 22 bases between them. This CDR3 is 14 amino acids long. CDR3 sequence (DNA): TGTGCCAGCACTCGATGGATCCAGCAATCCGTGCAGTACTTC. Translating gives CASTRWIQQSVQYF.

The sample holds many counts of this clonotype. The chain has TRBV7-3 and TRBJ1-1, with TRBD1 matching over 7 bases. CDR1 and CDR2 (germline): SGHTA, FQGTGA. This CDR3 has 16 residues. V lost 4 bases to trimming and J lost 4 bases; unmatched junction nucleotides: 12. In nucleotides, the CDR3 is TGTGCCAGCAGCTCGCACCCGACAGGGACGGGCACTGAAGCTTTCTTT. This codes for CASSSHPTGTGTEAFF.

This clonotype was seen repeatedly, ten times or more. V and J are TRBV5-1 and TRBJ2-5; D possibly corresponds to TRBD2 (5 bases). The CDR3 contains 15 residues. Germline V gene sequence: CDR1 SGHRS, CDR2 YFSETQ. V lost 1 base to trimming and J lost 2 bases, with 12 bases between them. The CDR3 loop reads CASSLNPGSQETQYF. For the CDR3, the DNA is TGCGCCAGCAGCTTGAATCCGGGATCTCAAGAGACCCAGTACTTC.

This clonotype was seen many times. V and J are TRBV12-3 or TRBV12-4 and TRBJ1-4; 7 bases agree with TRBD1. CDR3 length: 14 amino acids. V gave up 6 bases and J gave up 4 bases; unmatched junction bases: 5. The CDR3 sequence is CASRPRGFNEKLFF. The CDR3 DNA reads TGTGCCAGCAGACCCAGGGGGTTTAATGAAAAACTGTTTTTT.

This chain connects TRBV10-3 to TRBJ2-5; D unclear. The germline CDR1 and CDR2 sequences are ENHRY and SYGVKD. This CDR3 is 14 amino acids long. Deletions cut 7 bases from V and 1 base from J, with 13 bases between. CDR3 in amino acids: CAIKLERAQETQYF. The CDR3 nucleotides read TGTGCCATCAAATTGGAAAGGGCCCAAGAGACCCAGTACTTC.

As to this clonotype: A much larger clone is a single base away; this may be a read error. This chain links TRBV19 with TRBJ1-2; the D gene is possibly TRBD1 (5 bases). The CDR3 covers 14 residues. The germline V and J ends were trimmed by 7 bases and 4 bases, with 16 bases remaining between them. Germline V lookup: CDR1 LNHDA, CDR2 SQIVND (reference sequence). The CDR3, as DNA: TGTGCCAGTACGGGCTTCCCGGGGGTCTATGGCTACACCTTC. It specifies CASTGFPGVYGYTF.

CDR3 loop: CASSHSATGVGTQYF. CDR3 DNA sequence: TGTGCCAGCAGCCACTCTGCAACAGGGGTCGGGACCCAGTACTTC. This chain connects TRBV7-2 to TRBJ2-5; 7 positions match TRBD1. The germline gives CDR1 SGHTA, CDR2 FQGNSA. CDR3 size: 15 residues. The trim removed 5 bases at V and 7 bases at J, leaving 13 bases unmatched.